One and the same sample provided the 20 T cell receptor beta chains below, sequenced in a study of blood T cell repertoires in COVID-19. Measured with immunoSEQ multiplex PCR; TCRdb has only the in-frame clones, and not every one. The sample has about 56,000 clones, 75% to 90% seen once. Sequenced sample: peripheral blood. These receptors were collected from a woman aged 55-69 years with COVID-19, enrolled during active disease.

J is TRBJ2-3 and V is TRBV27; 7 bases align to TRBD2. V shed 7 bases, J shed 6 bases, and the junction held 13 bases outside the gene matches. There are 15 residues in the CDR3. Germline V gene sequence: CDR1 MNHEY, CDR2 SMNVEV (reference sequence). The CDR3 sequence: CASKGLVPGGDTQYF. The CDR3 DNA sequence: TGTGCCAGCAAAGGACTAGTCCCCGGGGGTGATACGCAGTATTTT.

The genes are TRBV11-2 and TRBJ2-1, with D maybe TRBD1 (5 bases). CDR3 length equals 15 residues. CDR1 is SGHAT and CDR2 is FQNNGV in the germline V gene. V lost 1 base and J 1 base, leaving 8 bases between the germline ends. The CDR3 DNA is TGTGCCAGCAGCTTAGGCAGGGCTTCCTACAATGAGCAGTTCTTC. It translates to CASSLGRASYNEQFF.

This clone was counted between two and nine times. The chain recombines TRBV10-3 with TRBJ1-5; D gene ambiguous. The CDR3 is 14 amino acids. Germline V gives CDR1 ENHRY, CDR2 SYGVKD. V was cut by 2 bases and J by 0 bases, with 5 bases left in between. Here the CDR3 reads CAISEAYSNQPQHF. In DNA, the CDR3 is TGTGCCATCAGTGAGGCCTATAGCAATCAGCCCCAGCATTTT.

The chain employs TRBV5-1 and TRBJ2-1; tentatively, D is TRBD2 (5 bases). Germline V CDR1 and CDR2: SGHRS, YFSETQ. Trimming pared 4 bases from V and 5 bases from J, leaving 10 bases between. The CDR3 loop spans 13 amino acids. DNA for the CDR3: TGCGCCAGCAGCCCGGGGAGCGACAATGAGCAGTTCTTC. Translating gives CASSPGSDNEQFF.

The V gene is TRBV7-9, the J gene TRBJ2-1; 12 nucleotides align to TRBD2. The CDR3 contains 14 residues. Germline CDR1 and CDR2: SEHNR and FQNEAQ (reference sequence). V lost 7 bases to trimming and J lost 7 bases; unmatched junction nucleotides: 5. CDR3 bases: TGTGCCAGCAACACCGGGACTAGCGGGAATGAGCAGTTCTTC. Protein: CASNTGTSGNEQFF. Variable domain in full (rest from reference TRBV7-9 and TRBJ2-1): DTGVSQNPRHKITKRGQNVTFRCDPISEHNRLYWYRQTLGQGPEFLTYFQNEAQLEKSRLLSDRFSAERPKGSFSTLEIQRTEQGDSAMYLCASNTGTSGNEQFFGPGTRLTVL.

Comments on this clone: Other DNA sequences in the sample encode the same CDR3. Here the CDR3 DNA reads TGTGCCAGCAGTTTGGGACAGGGATACGAGCAGTACTTC. Its protein is CASSLGQGYEQYF. The rearrangement joins TRBV12-3 or TRBV12-4 to TRBJ2-7; TRBD1 agrees at 9 bases. The CDR3 loop spans 13 amino acids. J gave up 4 bases and V 3 bases, and 1 base lay outside the gene matches.

V is TRBV7-9 and J is TRBJ2-3; 10 nucleotides align to TRBD2. The CDR3 totals 16 residues. Germline-derived CDR1 and CDR2 are SEHNR and FQNEAQ (reference sequence). V was clipped by 5 bases and J by 6 bases; unmatched bases: 11. The CDR3 loop is CASSAHPLAGSDTQYF. The CDR3 region has the DNA TGTGCCAGCAGCGCGCATCCACTAGCGGGGTCGGATACGCAGTATTTT.

This chain links TRBV19 with TRBJ1-2; TRBD1 might be the D (5 bases). The length of the CDR3 is 15 residues. Germline CDR1 and CDR2: LNHDA and SQIVND (reference sequence). The V gene lost 0 bases and the J gene lost 2 bases, with 10 bases spanning the gap. CDR3 in amino acids: CASSIDPRGNYGYTF. CDR3 DNA: TGTGCCAGTAGTATAGACCCGCGGGGGAACTATGGCTACACCTTC.

This clone was detected a few times. V gene TRBV25-1 combines with J gene TRBJ2-7; no clear D gene. V gave up 8 bases and J gave up 4 bases, with 9 bases separating them. Germline V gene sequence: CDR1 MGHDK, CDR2 SYGVNS. The length of the CDR3 is 11 residues. The CDR3 spells CASQSLYEQYF. The DNA for the CDR3 is TGTGCCAGCCAATCCCTATACGAGCAGTACTTC.

V is TRBV7-9 and J is TRBJ1-1; TRBD1 matches at 9 bases. CDR1 and CDR2 from the germline V gene are SEHNR and FQNEAQ (reference sequence). CDR3 size: 12 residues. Trimming took 6 bases from V and 9 from J; bases not matched to a gene: 5. Written as DNA, the CDR3 is TGTGCCAGCAGAACCGGGACAGGGAAAGCTTTCTTT. This translates into CASRTGTGKAFF.

The chain couples TRBV5-1 to TRBJ1-2, with TRBD1 matching 8 bases. The germline CDR1 and CDR2 sequences are SGHRS and YFSETQ. This CDR3 has 14 residues. The J segment lost 2 bases and the V segment lost 0 bases, leaving 0 bases of the junction unmatched. The CDR3 sequence is CASSLGQGNYGYTF. In nucleotides, the CDR3 is TGCGCCAGCAGCTTGGGACAGGGGAACTATGGCTACACCTTC.

V gene TRBV27 combines with J gene TRBJ2-7, with D perhaps matching TRBD1 (5 bases). This CDR3 comprises 15 residues. The ends were cut back, 6 bases at V and 2 bases at J, with 17 bases in the middle. Germline assignment: CDR1 MNHEY and CDR2 SMNVEV (reference sequence). The CDR3 reads CASRPRQTRTYEQYF. CDR3 nucleotides: TGTGCCAGCAGACCTCGACAGACCCGTACCTACGAGCAGTACTTC.

The gene calls are TRBV7-2 and TRBJ1-1; D gene uncertain. There are 14 residues in the CDR3. Germline CDR1 and CDR2: SGHTA and FQGNSA. The V end lost 0 bases, the J end lost 3 bases, and 8 bases lay between the germline ends. CDR3 DNA sequence: TGTGCCAGCAGCTTAGCGCACAGTTACACTGAAGCTTTCTTT. Translated, it gives CASSLAHSYTEAFF.

The chain couples TRBV6-2 or TRBV6-3 to TRBJ2-4, with D maybe TRBD2 (5 bases). The CDR3 extends over 16 amino acids. V was shortened by 2 bases and J by 0 bases, with 11 bases between the two germline ends. Germline values: CDR1 MNHEY, CDR2 SVGEGT. In nucleotides, the CDR3 is TGTGCCAGCAGTTACCTCGGAGGAGTAGCCAAAAACATTCAGTACTTC. The encoded protein is CASSYLGGVAKNIQYF.

This clone has only a few counts. The rearrangement joins TRBV12-3 or TRBV12-4 to TRBJ1-2; no reliable D call. This CDR3 spans 11 amino acids. V lost 7 bases, J lost 2 bases, and 5 bases lay in between. CDR3 amino acids: CASTKNYGYTF. In DNA, the CDR3 is TGTGCCAGCACTAAAAACTATGGCTACACCTTC.

The V call is TRBV3-1 (or the pseudogene TRBV3-2), the J call TRBJ2-3, with a tentative D call TRBD2 (5 bases). V dropped 4 bases and J dropped 1 base, with 12 bases sitting between them. Germline CDR1 reads LGHDT; CDR2 reads YNNKEL (reference sequence). The CDR3 length is 15 residues. The CDR3 nucleotides are TGTGCCAGCAGCCCCTTCCCCGGGGGCACAGATACGCAGTATTTT. It codes for CASSPFPGGTDTQYF.

The chain joins TRBV30 to TRBJ1-5; D call uncertain. The CDR3 contains 12 residues. Per the germline V gene, CDR1 is GTSNPN and CDR2 is SVGIG (reference sequence). The germline V and J ends were trimmed by 0 bases and 4 bases, with 4 bases remaining between them. This chain's CDR3 is CAWSVGNQPQHF. For the CDR3, the DNA is TGTGCCTGGAGTGTCGGGAATCAGCCCCAGCATTTT. Filled out from reference TRBV30 and TRBJ1-5, the complete variable domain reads SQTIHQWPATLVQPVGSPLSLECTVEGTSNPNLYWYRQAAGRGLQLLFYSVGIGQISSEVPQNLSASRPQDRQFILSSKKLLLSDSGFYLCAWSVGNQPQHFGDGTRLSIL.

The V and J genes are TRBV3-1 (or the pseudogene TRBV3-2) and TRBJ2-3; tentative D call: TRBD1 (6 bases). Per germline, CDR1 LGHDT and CDR2 YNNKEL (reference sequence). The CDR3 extends over 14 amino acids. Trimming pared 9 bases from V and 1 base from J, leaving 14 bases between. CDR3 residues: CASLRQVRTDTQYF. The CDR3 DNA is TGTGCCAGTTTGAGACAGGTCCGCACAGATACGCAGTATTTT.

This rearrangement joins TRBV7-8 to TRBJ2-7, with D possibly TRBD2 on 5 matching bases. Per the germline V gene, CDR1 is SGHVS and CDR2 is FQNEAQ. There are 14 residues in the CDR3. V was cut by 5 bases and J by 2 bases, with 13 bases left in between. The DNA of the CDR3 is TGTGCCAGCAGCCATCGGACTGTTCCCTACGAGCAGTACTTC. It encodes CASSHRTVPYEQYF.

The sample holds a few counts of this clone. As DNA, the CDR3 is TGCGCCAGCAGCCCGACCCTAGAAAACACTGAAGCTTTCTTT. This gives the protein CASSPTLENTEAFF. This chain links TRBV5-1 with TRBJ1-1; no reliable D call. The V end was cut by 4 bases, the J end by 2 bases, with 12 bases between. This CDR3 region has 14 residues. CDR1 is SGHRS and CDR2 is YFSETQ in the germline V gene.